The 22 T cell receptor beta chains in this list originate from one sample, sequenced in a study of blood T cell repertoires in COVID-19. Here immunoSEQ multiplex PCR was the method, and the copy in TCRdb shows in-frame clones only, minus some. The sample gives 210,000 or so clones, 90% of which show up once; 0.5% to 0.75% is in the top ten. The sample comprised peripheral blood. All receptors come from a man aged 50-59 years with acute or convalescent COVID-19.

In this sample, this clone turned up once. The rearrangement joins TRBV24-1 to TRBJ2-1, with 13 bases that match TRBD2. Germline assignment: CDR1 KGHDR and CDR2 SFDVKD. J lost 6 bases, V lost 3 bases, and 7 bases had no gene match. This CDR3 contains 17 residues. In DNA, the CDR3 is TGTGCCACCAGTGATCCGGGACTAGCGGGGCTTTTCAATGAGCAGTTCTTC. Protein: CATSDPGLAGLFNEQFF.

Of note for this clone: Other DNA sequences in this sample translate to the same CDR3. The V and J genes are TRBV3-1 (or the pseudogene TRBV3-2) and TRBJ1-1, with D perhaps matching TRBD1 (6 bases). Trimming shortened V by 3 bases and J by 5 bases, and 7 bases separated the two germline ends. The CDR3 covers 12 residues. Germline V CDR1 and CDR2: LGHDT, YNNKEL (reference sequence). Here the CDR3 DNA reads TGTGCCAGCAGCCAGGGGGCGACTGAAGCTTTCTTT. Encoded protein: CASSQGATEAFF.

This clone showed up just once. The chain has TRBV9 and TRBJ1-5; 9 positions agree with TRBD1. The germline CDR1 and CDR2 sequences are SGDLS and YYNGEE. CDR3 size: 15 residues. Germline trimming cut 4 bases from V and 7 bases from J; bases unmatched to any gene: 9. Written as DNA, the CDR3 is TGTGCCAGCAGCCTAACCGGGACAGGGAACCAGCCCCAGCATTTT. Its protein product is CASSLTGTGNQPQHF.

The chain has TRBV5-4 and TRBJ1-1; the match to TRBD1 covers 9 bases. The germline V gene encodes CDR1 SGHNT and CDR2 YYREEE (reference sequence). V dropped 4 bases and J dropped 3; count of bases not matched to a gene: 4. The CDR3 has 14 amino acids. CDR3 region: CASSAGTGHTEAFF. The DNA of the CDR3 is TGTGCCAGCAGCGCCGGGACAGGGCACACTGAAGCTTTCTTT.

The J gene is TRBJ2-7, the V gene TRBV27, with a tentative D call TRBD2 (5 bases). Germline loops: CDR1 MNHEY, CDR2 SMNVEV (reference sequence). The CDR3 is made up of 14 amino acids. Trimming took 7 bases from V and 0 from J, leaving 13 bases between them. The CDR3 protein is CASTRTFNSYEQYF. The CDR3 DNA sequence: TGTGCCAGCACCCGGACTTTCAACTCCTACGAGCAGTACTTC.

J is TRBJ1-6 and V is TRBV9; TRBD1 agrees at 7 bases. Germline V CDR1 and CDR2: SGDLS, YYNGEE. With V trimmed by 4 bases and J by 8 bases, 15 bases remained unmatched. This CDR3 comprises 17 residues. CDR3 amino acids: CASSPRSPDREDSPLHF. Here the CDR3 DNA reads TGTGCCAGCAGCCCCCGTAGCCCCGACAGGGAGGATTCACCCCTCCACTTT.

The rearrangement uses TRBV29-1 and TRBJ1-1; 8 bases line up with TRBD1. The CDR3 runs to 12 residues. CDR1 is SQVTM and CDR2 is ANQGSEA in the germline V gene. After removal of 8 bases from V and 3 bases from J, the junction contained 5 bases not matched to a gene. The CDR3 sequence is CSTRQGHTEAFF. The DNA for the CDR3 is TGCAGCACCCGACAGGGGCACACTGAAGCTTTCTTT.

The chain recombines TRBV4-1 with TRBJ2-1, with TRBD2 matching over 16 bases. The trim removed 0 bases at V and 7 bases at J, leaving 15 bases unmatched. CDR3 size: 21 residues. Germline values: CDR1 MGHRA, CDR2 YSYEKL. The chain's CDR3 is CASSQDLAGTGLAGGRNEQFF. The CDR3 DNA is TGCGCCAGCAGCCAAGATTTGGCAGGAACGGGACTAGCGGGAGGGCGAAATGAGCAGTTCTTC.

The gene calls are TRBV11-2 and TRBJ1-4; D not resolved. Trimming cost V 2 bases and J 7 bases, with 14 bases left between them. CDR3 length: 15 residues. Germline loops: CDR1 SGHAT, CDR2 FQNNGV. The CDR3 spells CASSLSAGGSEKLFF. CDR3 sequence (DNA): TGTGCCAGCAGCTTAAGCGCGGGTGGAAGTGAAAAACTGTTTTTT.

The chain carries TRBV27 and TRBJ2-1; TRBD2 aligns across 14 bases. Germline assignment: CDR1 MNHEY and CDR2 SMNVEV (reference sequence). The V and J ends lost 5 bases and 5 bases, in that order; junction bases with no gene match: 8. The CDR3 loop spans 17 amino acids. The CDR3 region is CASSPRLAGGPHNEQFF. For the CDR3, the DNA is TGTGCCAGCAGTCCACGACTAGCGGGGGGGCCCCACAATGAGCAGTTCTTC.

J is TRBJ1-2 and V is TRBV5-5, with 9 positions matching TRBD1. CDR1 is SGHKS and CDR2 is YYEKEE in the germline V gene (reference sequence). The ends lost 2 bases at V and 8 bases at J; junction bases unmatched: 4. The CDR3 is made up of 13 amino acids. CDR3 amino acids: CASSFRTGVGYTF. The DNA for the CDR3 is TGTGCCAGCAGCTTTAGGACAGGGGTAGGCTACACCTTC.

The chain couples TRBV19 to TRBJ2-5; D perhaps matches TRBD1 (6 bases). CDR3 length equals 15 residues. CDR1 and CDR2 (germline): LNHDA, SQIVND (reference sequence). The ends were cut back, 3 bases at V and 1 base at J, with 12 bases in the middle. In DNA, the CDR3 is TGTGCCAGTAGTATTACACAGGGTTTCCAAGAGACCCAGTACTTC. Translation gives CASSITQGFQETQYF.

The CDR3 loop is CASSRGGSADTQYF. DNA for the CDR3: TGTGCCAGCAGCCGGGGAGGGTCTGCAGATACGCAGTATTTT. The genes are TRBV7-3 and TRBJ2-3; TRBD2 agrees at 7 bases. After removal of 5 bases from V and 4 bases from J, the junction contained 6 bases not matched to a gene. The CDR3 runs to 14 residues. CDR1 is SGHTA and CDR2 is FQGTGA in the germline V gene.

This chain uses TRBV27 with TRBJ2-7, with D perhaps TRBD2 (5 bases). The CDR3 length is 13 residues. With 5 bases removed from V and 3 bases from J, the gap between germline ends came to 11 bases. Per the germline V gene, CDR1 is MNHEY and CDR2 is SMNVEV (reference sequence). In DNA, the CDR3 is TGTGCCAGCAGTCGCCAAGACTACTACGAGCAGTACTTC. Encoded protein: CASSRQDYYEQYF.

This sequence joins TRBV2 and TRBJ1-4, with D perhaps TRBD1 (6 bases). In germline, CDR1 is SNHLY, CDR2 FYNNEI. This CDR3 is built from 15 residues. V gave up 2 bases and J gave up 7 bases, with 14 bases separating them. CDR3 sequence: CASSELGAFAEKLFF. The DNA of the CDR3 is TGTGCCAGCAGTGAATTGGGGGCATTTGCTGAAAAACTGTTTTTT.

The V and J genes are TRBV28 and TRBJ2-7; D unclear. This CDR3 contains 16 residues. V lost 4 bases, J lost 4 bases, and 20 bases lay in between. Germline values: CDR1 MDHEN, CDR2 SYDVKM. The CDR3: CASSSSRLPPLYEQYF. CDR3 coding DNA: TGTGCCAGCAGTTCGAGCCGATTGCCGCCCTTATACGAGCAGTACTTC.

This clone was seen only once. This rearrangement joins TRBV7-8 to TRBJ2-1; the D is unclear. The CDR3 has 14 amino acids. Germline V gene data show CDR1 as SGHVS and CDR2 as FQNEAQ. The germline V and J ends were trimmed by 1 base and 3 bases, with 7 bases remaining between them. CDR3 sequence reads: CASSLEGGYNEQFF. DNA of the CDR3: TGTGCCAGCAGCTTAGAAGGCGGCTACAATGAGCAGTTCTTC.

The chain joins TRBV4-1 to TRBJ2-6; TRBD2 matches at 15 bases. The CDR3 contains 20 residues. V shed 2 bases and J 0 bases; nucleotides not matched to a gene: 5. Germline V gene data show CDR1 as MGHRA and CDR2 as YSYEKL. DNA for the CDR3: TGCGCCAGCAGCCAAAGCGGACTAGCGGGAGGGGACTCTGGGGCCAACGTCCTGACTTTC. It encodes CASSQSGLAGGDSGANVLTF.

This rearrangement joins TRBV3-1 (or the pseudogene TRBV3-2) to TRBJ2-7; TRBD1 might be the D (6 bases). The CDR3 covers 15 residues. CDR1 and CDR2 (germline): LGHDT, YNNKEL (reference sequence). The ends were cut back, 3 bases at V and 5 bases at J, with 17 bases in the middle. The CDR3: CASSHTTRGQHEQYF. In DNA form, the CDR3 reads TGTGCCAGCAGCCATACGACACGGGGACAACACGAGCAGTACTTC.

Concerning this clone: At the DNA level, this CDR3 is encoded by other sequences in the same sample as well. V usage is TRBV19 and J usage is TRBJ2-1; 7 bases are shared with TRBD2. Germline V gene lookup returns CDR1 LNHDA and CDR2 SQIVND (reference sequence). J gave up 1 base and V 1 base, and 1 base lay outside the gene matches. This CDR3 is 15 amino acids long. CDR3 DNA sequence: TGTGCCAGTAGTATAGCTAGCGGTTCCTACAATGAGCAGTTCTTC. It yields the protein CASSIASGSYNEQFF.

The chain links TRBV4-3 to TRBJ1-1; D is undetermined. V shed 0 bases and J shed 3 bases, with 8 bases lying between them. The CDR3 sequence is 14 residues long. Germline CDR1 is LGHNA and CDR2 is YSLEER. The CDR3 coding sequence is TGCGCCAGCAGCCAAGATCCCGGGGACACTGAAGCTTTCTTT. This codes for CASSQDPGDTEAFF.

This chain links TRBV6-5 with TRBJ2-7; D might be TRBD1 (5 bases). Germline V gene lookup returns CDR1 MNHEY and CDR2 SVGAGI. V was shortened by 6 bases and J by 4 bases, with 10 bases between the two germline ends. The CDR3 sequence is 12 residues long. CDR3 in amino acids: CASRLGDYEQYV. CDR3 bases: TGTGCCAGCAGATTAGGGGATTACGAGCAGTACGTC.